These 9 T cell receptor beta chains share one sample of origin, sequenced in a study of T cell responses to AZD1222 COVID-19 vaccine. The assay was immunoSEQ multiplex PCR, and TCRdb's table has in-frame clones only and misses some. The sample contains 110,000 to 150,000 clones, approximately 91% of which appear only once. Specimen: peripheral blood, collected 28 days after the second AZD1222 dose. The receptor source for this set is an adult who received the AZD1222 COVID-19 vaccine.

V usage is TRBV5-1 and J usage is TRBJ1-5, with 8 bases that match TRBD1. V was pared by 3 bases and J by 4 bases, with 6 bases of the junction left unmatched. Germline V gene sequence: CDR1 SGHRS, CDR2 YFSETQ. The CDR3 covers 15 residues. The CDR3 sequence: CASSSTGALNQPQHF. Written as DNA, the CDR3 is TGCGCCAGCAGCTCGACAGGGGCGCTAAATCAGCCCCAGCATTTT.

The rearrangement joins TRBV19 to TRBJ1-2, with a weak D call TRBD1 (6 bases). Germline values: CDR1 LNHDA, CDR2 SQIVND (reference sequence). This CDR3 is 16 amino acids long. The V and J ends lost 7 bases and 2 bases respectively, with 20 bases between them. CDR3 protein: CASISSWGRGNYGYTF. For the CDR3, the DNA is TGTGCCAGTATTTCATCTTGGGGGCGCGGCAACTATGGCTACACCTTC.

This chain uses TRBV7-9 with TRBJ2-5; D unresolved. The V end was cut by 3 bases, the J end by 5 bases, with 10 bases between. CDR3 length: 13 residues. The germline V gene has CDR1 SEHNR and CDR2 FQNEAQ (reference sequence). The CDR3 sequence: CASSLYGSETQYF. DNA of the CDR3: TGTGCCAGCAGCTTGTATGGATCGGAGACCCAGTACTTC.

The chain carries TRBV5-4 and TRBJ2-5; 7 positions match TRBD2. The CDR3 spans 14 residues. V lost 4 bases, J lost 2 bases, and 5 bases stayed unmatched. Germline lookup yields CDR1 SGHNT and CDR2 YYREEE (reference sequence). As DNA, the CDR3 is TGTGCCAGCAGCCCTGGGACTATTCAAGAGACCCAGTACTTC. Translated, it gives CASSPGTIQETQYF.

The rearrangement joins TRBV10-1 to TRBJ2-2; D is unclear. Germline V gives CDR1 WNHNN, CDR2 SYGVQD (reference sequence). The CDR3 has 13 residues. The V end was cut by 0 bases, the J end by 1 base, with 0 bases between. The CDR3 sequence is CASSESNTGELFF. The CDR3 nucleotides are TGCGCCAGCAGTGAGTCGAACACCGGGGAGCTGTTTTTT.

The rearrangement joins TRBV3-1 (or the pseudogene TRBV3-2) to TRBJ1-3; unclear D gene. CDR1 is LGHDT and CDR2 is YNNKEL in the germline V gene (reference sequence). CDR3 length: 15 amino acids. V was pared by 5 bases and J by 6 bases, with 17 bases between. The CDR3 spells CASSFLGSSQNTIYF. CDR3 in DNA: TGTGCCAGCAGCTTTCTCGGTAGTTCCCAAAACACCATATATTTT.

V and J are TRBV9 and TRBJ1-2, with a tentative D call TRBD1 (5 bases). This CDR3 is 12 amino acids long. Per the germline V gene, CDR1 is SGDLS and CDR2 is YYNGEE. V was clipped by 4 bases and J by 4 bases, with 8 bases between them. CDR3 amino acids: CASSHDSYGYTF. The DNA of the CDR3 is TGTGCCAGCAGCCACGACAGCTATGGCTACACCTTC.

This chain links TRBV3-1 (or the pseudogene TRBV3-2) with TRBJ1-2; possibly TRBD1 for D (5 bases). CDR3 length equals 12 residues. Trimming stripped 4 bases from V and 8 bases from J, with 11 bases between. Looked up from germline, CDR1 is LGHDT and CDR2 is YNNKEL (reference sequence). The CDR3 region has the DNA TGTGCCAGCAGCCTTATAGGGGCCGGCTACACCTTC. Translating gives CASSLIGAGYTF.

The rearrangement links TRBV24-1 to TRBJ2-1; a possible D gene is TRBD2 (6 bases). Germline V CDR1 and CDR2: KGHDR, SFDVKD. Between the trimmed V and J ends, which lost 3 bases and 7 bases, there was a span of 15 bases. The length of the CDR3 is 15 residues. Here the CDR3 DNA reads TGTGCCACCAGTGATCGGAGGGCCGGAGGGAATGAGCAGTTCTTC. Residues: CATSDRRAGGNEQFF.